This record looks at one T cell receptor beta chain sequence and its context. What it binds is unknown. The authors reverse transcribed roughly 0.5 to 1 ug RNA with random hexamers. TCRdb analysed the immunoSEQ multiplex PCR reads with MiXCR anew, one entry per CDR3 protein. The sample has over 100,000 distinct CDR3 sequences, about 94% seen once. This entry comes from a study of CD8 T cells in Susac syndrome. The overall study: Sequencing included Susac syndrome patients, five or six of them with active disease and fewer than 10 in remission.

This CDR3 is built from 14 residues. Between the trimmed V and J ends, which lost 0 bases and 0 bases, there was a span of 8 bases. CDR1 and CDR2 (germline): SQVTM, ANQGSEA. Recently defined diagnostic criteria classed the Susac syndrome patients as definite or probable. Regarding the study as a whole: The greatest CD8+ clonal expansion in Susac occurred in TEMRA cells and in active patients.

The sequence came from a human donor with Susac syndrome. Sequenced input: CD8+ T cells from PBMCs. The rearrangement links TRBV29-1 to TRBJ1-1; D unclear. CDR3 sequence reads: CSVEEGRMNTEAFF. CDR3 in DNA: TGCAGCGTTGAAGAAGGACGTATGAACACTGAAGCTTTCTTT.